This note documents a single TCR beta chain sequence. There are a few counts of this clone. Its specific antigen is unknown. Per-nucleotide qualities are absent, and no much larger clonotype sits a single base away. A second Seattle source provided samples from volunteer blood donors who had recovered from COVID-19. Collaborating institutions collected whole blood in K2EDTA tubes following their own protocols. Collaborator samples were shipped for TCRbeta analysis as frozen whole blood, isolated PBMCs, or DNA extracted from either sample type. This entry is derived from a study of blood T cell repertoires in COVID-19 (dated by TCRdb to 2018 to 2021). For the study in its entirety: Samples covering the acute and convalescent phases of COVID-19 were provided by collaborators in the United States, Italy and Spain. The prospective study material was composed of cDNA or gDNA derived from T cells, B-cell-depleted T cells, or PBMCs. Subjects who had been exposed to COVID-19, were actively infected with it, or had recovered from it provided the deeply sampled blood TCRbeta repertoires that made up the dataset. The repertoires were released in a freely available public database meant as a resource for research on the immune response to SARS-CoV-2. Samples were obtained from the ongoing ImmuneRACE study (first 160 participants) and from over 1,000 subjects provided by 6 global collaborators. Nearly every sample came with metadata listing a de-identified subject ID, COVID-19 status, age in years and sex. Where available, HLA class I and class II types were taken from metadata supplied by the sample provider and were not determined by assay-based typing.

V and J lose 8 bases and 5 bases, and a span of 19 bases separates them. From the cysteine up to the phenylalanine, the CDR3 has a length of 14 residues. The entry retains the CDR3 DNA only, 42 bases that are in frame from base 1. Based on the germline V gene, the CDR1 and CDR2 sequences are MDHEN and SYDVKM. Summary of the overall study and its limitations: Clinical and demographic metadata were provided uncurated, with the amount varying by source and participant.

TCRbeta CDR3 regions were amplified from genomic DNA by means of the immunoSEQ Assay, a bias-controlled multiplex PCR. The paper's data handling went like this. Nucleated cell counts per sample were estimated from amplification of reference gene primers within the assay. To quantify the absolute abundance of each unique TCRbeta CDR3 rearrangement, sequence reads were collapsed and filtered. Productive Simpson clonality was computed per sample as the square root of Simpson's diversity index over productive rearrangements. In TCRdb, the immuneACCESS table is reduced to in-frame sequences with V and J assigned. These tables do not hold every clone; where another copy was compared, an unresolved V gene accounts for under half, and the others remain unexplained. For V, J and clone size, that table is used; D and trimming come from the DNA. The sample contains about 280,000 clones, approximately 83% of them found a single time. The ten largest clonotypes hold roughly 2.1% of the sample.

The sequence was obtained from a woman in her twenties or thirties who had recovered from COVID-19. Rearrangement joined TRBV28 to TRBJ2-7, with TRBD2 tentatively as D gene (6 bases match). The sample was peripheral blood. In nucleotide form, the sequence is TGTGCCAGCTCGGGCGGGGCCCTGGGGGACGAGCAGTACTTC. Its amino acids are CASSGGALGDEQYF.